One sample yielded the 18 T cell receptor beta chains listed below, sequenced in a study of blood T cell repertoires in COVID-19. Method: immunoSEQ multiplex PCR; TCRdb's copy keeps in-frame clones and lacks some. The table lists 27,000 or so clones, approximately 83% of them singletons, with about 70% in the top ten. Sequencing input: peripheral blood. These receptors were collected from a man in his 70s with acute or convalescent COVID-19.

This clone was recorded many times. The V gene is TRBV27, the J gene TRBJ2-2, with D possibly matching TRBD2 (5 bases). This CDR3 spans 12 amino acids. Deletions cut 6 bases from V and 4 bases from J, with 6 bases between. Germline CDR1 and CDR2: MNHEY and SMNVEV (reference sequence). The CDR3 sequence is CASRGSTGELFF. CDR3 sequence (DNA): TGTGCCAGCAGAGGGAGCACCGGGGAGCTGTTTTTT.

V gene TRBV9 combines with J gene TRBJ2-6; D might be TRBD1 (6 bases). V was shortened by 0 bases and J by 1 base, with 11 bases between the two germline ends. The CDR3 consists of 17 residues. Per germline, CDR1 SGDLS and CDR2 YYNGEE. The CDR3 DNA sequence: TGTGCCAGCAGCGTAGGCAACAGGGTGTCTGGGGCCAACGTCCTGACTTTC. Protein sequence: CASSVGNRVSGANVLTF.

The CDR3 loop reads CASRPGGTGGVDTEAFF. CDR3 nucleotide sequence: TGTGCCAGCAGACCAGGGGGGACAGGGGGCGTAGACACTGAAGCTTTCTTT. The V call is TRBV11-2, the J call TRBJ1-1; TRBD1 matches 12 bases. The germline CDR1 and CDR2 sequences are SGHAT and FQNNGV. The V gene end was trimmed by 6 bases and the J gene end by 3 bases; junction bases not matched to a gene: 11. The CDR3 contains 17 residues.

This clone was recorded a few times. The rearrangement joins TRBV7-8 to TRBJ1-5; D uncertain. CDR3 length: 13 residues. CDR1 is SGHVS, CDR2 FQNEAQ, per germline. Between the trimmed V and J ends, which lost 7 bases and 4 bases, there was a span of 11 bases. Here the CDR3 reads CASNMGRNQPQHF. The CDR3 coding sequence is TGTGCCAGCAACATGGGCCGAAATCAGCCCCAGCATTTT.

The DNA for the CDR3 is TGTGCCAGCAGCTTACCCGGGACAGGTTCGGACGGCTACACCTTC. Amino acid sequence: CASSLPGTGSDGYTF. J is TRBJ1-2 and V is TRBV5-4, with 8 bases aligning to TRBD1. The ends lost 2 bases at V and 8 bases at J; junction bases unmatched: 11. The CDR3 spans 15 residues. CDR1 SGHNT and CDR2 YYREEE come from the germline V gene (reference sequence). Filled out from reference TRBV5-4 and TRBJ1-2, the complete variable domain reads ETGVTQSPTHLIKTRGQQVTLRCSSQSGHNTVSWYQQALGQGPQFIFQYYREEENGRGNFPPRFSGLQFPNYSSELNVNALELDDSALYLCASSLPGTGSDGYTFGSGTRLTVV.

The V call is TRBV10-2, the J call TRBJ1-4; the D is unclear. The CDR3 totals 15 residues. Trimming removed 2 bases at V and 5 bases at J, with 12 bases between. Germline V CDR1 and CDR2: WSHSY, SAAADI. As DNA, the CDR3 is TGCGCCAGCAGTGAGAATGAGGGCGCGAATGAAAAACTGTTTTTT. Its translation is CASSENEGANEKLFF.

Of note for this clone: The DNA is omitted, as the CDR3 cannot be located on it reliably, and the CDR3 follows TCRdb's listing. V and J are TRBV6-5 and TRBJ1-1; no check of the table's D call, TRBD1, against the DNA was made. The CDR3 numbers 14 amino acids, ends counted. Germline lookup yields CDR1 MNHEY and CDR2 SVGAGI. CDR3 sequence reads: CASILGAAGAEAFF.

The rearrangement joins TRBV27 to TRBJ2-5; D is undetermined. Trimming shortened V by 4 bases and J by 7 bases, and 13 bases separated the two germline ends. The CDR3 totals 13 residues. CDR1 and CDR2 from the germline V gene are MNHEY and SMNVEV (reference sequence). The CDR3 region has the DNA TGTGCCAGCAGTTGGAAGCGCGACGGGACCCAGTACTTC. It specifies CASSWKRDGTQYF.

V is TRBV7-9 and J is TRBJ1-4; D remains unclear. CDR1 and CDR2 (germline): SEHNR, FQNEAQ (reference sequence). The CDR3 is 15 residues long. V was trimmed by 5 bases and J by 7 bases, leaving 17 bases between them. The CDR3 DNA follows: TGTGCCAGCAGCCCCGGAGAGCTTCGGGGTGAAAAACTGTTTTTT. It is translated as CASSPGELRGEKLFF.

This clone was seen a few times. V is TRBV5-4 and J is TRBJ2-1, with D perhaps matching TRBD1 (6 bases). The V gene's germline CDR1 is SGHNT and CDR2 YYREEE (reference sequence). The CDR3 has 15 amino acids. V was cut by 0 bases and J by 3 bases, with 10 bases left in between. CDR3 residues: CASSLDRDIYNEQFF. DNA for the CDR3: TGTGCCAGCAGCTTGGACAGGGATATCTACAATGAGCAGTTCTTC.

This CDR3 is CASSLSGYGYTF. The CDR3 bases are TGTGCCAGCAGCTTGAGCGGCTATGGCTACACCTTC. The rearrangement joins TRBV5-8 to TRBJ1-2; the D is unclear. CDR1 and CDR2 from the germline V gene are SGHTS and YDEGEE. V lost 1 base, J lost 4 bases, and 5 bases lay in between. The CDR3 is 12 residues long. Together with reference TRBV5-8 and TRBJ1-2, the CDR3 gives the full variable domain: EAGVTQSPTHLIKTRGQQATLRCSPISGHTSVYWYQQALGLGLQFLLWYDEGEERNRGNFPPRFSGRQFPNYSSELNVNALELEDSALYLCASSLSGYGYTFGSGTRLTVV.

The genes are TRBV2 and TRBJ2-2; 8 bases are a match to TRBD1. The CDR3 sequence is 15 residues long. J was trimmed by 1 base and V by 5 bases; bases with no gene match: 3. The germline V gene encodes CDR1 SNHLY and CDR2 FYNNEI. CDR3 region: CASSTDRGNTGELFF. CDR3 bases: TGTGCCAGCAGTACCGACAGGGGGAACACCGGGGAGCTGTTTTTT.

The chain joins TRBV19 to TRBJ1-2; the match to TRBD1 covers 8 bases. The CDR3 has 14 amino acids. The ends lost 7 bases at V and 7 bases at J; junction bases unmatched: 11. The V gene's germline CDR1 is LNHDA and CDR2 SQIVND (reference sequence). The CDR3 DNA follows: TGTGCCAGTACGTACCAAGGACAGGGTAGTGGCTACACCTTC. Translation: CASTYQGQGSGYTF.

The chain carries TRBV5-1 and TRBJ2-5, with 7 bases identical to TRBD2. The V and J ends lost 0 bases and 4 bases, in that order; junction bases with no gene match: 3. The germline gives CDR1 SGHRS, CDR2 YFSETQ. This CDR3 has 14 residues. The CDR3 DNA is TGCGCCAGCAGCTTGGCGGCGGGAGCAGAGACCCAGTACTTC. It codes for CASSLAAGAETQYF.

The CDR3 nucleotides are TGTGCCAGCTCGCCTTCGGGAAACTATAATTCACCCCTCCACTTT. Its protein is CASSPSGNYNSPLHF. The genes are TRBV18 and TRBJ1-6; D is undetermined. CDR1 and CDR2 from the germline V gene are KGHSH and LQKENI. Trimming stripped 6 bases from V and 3 bases from J, with 12 bases between. The CDR3 has 15 residues.

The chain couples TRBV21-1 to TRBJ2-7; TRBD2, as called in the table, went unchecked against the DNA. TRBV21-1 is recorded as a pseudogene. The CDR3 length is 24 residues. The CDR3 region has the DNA TGTGCCAGCAGCAAAGCGGAGGGGGACAGGTACTGGGGCGCGTCTAGCGGGAGTGGTGGGGAGCAGTACTTC. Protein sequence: CASSKAEGDRYWGASSGSGGEQYF.

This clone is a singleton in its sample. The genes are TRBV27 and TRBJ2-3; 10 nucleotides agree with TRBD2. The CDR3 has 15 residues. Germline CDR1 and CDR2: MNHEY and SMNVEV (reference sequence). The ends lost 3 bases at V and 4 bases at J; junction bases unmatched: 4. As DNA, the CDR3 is TGTGCCAGCAGTTTTCTAGCGGGAGCCCCAGATACGCAGTATTTT. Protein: CASSFLAGAPDTQYF.

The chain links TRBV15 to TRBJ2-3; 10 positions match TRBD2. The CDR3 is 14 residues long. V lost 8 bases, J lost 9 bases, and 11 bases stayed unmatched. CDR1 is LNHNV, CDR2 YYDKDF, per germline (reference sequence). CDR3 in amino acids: CATGLERGGGTQYF. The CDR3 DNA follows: TGTGCCACCGGGCTCGAGCGGGGGGGAGGGACGCAGTATTTT.